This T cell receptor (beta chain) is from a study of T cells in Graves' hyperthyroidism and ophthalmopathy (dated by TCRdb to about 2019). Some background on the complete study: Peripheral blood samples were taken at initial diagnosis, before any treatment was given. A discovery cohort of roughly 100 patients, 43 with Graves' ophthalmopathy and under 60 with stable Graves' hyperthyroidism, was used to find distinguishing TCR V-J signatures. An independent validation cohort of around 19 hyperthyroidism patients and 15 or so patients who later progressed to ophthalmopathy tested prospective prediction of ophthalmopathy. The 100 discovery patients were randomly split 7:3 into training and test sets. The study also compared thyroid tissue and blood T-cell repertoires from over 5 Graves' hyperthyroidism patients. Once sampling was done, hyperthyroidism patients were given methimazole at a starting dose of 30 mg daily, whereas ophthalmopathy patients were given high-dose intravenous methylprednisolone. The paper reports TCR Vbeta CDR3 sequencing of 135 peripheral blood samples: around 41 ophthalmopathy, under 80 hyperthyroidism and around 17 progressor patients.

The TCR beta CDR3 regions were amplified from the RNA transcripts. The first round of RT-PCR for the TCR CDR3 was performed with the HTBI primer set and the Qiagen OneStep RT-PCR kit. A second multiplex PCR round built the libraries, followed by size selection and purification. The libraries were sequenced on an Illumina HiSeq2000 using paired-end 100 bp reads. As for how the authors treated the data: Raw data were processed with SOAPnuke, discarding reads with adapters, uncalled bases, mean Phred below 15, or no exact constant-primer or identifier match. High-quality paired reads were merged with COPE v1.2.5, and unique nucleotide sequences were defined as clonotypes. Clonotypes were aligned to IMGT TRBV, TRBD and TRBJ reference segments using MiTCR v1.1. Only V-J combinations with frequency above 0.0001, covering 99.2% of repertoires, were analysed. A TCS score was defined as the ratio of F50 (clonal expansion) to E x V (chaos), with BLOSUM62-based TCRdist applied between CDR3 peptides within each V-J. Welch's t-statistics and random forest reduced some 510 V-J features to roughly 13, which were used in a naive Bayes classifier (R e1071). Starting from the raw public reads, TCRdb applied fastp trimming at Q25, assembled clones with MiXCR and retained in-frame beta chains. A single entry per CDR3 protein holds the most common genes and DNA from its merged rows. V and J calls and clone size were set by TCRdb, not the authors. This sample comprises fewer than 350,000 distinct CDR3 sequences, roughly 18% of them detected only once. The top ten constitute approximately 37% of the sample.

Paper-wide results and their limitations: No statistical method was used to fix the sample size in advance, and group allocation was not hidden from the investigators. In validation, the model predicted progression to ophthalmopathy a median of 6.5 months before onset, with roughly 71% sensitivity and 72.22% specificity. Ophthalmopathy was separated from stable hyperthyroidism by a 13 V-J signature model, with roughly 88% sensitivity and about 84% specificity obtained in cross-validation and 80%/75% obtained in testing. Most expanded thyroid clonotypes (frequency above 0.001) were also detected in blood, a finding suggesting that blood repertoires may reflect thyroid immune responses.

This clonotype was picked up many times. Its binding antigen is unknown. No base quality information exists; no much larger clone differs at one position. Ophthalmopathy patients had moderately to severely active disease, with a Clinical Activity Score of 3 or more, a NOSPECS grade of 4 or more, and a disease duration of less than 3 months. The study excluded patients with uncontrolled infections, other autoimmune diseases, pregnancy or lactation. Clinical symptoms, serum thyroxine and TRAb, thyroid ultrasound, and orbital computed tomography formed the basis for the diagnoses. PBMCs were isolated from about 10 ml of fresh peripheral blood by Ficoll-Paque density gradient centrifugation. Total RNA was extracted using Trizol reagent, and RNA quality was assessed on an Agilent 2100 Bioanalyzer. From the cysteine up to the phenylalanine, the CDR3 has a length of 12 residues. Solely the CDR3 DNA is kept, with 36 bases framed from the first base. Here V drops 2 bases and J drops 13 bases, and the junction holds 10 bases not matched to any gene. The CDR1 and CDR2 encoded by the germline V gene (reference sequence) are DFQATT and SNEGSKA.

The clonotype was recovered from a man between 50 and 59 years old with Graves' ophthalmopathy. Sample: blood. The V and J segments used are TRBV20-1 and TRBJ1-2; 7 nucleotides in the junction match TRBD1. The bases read TGCAGTGCTAGATCAGGGGGTGCGGACGCCACCTTC. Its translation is CSARSGGADATF.